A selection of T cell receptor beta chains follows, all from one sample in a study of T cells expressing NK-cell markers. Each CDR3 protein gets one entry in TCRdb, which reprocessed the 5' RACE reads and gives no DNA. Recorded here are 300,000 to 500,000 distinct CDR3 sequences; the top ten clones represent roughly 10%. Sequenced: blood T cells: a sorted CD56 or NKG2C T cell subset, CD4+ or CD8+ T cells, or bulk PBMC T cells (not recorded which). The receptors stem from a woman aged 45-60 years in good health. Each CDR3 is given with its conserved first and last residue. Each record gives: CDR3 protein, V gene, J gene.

CATSDLLTSGRVEQFF	TRBV24-1	TRBJ2-1
CASSPDFAPTNLEQYF	TRBV5-1	TRBJ2-7
CASSGTGGSVKETQYF	TRBV5-1	TRBJ2-5
CASSFSGRDGNEQFF	TRBV5-1	TRBJ2-1
CASSSVGNPFGYF	TRBV7-2	TRBJ2-7
CASSPMGGGIQYF	TRBV7-9	TRBJ2-4
CAWIQASSYEQYF	TRBV30	TRBJ2-7
CASSPEYGLELFF	TRBV5-1	TRBJ2-2
CASSLKGLSSYNEQFF	TRBV27	TRBJ2-1
CASSPLGRTSGTTGGELFF	TRBV5-6	TRBJ2-2
CASQAILSHNEQFF	TRBV28	TRBJ2-1
CSASPPGSSYNEQFF	TRBV20-1	TRBJ2-1
CSARKLAEHYNEQFF	TRBV20-1	TRBJ2-1
CASFSPPSSYEQYF	TRBV28	TRBJ2-7
CSVASSQETQYF	TRBV29-1	TRBJ2-5
CASSYGPERFF	TRBV3-1	TRBJ2-1
CASSPHSTSGAKGAQYF	TRBV12-3/TRBV12-4	TRBJ2-3
CSVGGFSSGANVLTF	TRBV29-1	TRBJ2-6
CASSPWGGTLAYVEQYF	TRBV5-6	TRBJ2-7
CASSSYIGPNQPQHF	TRBV12-3/TRBV12-4	TRBJ1-5
CASSLAGTSHEQFF	TRBV7-9	TRBJ2-1
CATSDPLPREGNNEQFF	TRBV24-1	TRBJ2-1
CASSNGQPQHF	TRBV6-2/TRBV6-3	TRBJ1-5
CSAPDRGRTGELFF	TRBV20-1	TRBJ2-2
CATSDLTSSATGELFF	TRBV24-1	TRBJ2-2
CATSDAGRAEQYF	TRBV24-1	TRBJ2-7
CASSPERGYTEAFF	TRBV7-9	TRBJ1-1
CASSQDTVPGELFF	TRBV5-1	TRBJ2-2
CSARVQGVTSHNEQFF	TRBV20-1	TRBJ2-1
CSVGQGASEQYF	TRBV29-1	TRBJ2-7
CAITDLASGNNEQFF	TRBV10-3	TRBJ2-1